The entry that follows covers one T cell receptor (beta chain) sequence. Antigen specificity is unknown. The time point here: patch test 2, 6 weeks after DPC sensitization. Documented treatment: therapeutic diphenylcyclopropenone sensitization with weekly scalp DPC. This specimen comes from a study of human T cells and chemical hapten exposure. The study, taken as a whole, reports: Higher patch test scores went with higher counts of PT1 expanded TCRs.

The junction had 3 bases not matched to a gene; V was cut back by 5 bases and J by 2 bases. The V gene's germline CDR1 is MDHEN and CDR2 SYDVKM. CDR3 length: 13 residues. TCRdb independently ran MiXCR on the RACE reads; one entry per CDR3 protein. The data hold about 110,000 distinct CDR3 sequences, with more than 7% observed a single time. The V and J genes are TRBV28 and TRBJ2-7; TRBD1 agrees at 7 bases. The sequencing here drew on whole blood, taken in connection with sensitization to the hapten diphenylcyclopropenone (DPC). The receptor's source is a woman between 35 and 50 years old with alopecia areata. Some clones in this sample may be carry-over from other donors' samples. The CDR3 is CASSHRGAYEQYF. In DNA form, the CDR3 reads TGTGCCAGCAGTCACAGGGGAGCCTACGAGCAGTACTTC.